A selection of T cell receptor beta chains follows, all from one sample in a study of cytomegalovirus exposure and HLA in healthy donors. Only in-frame clones appear in the TCRdb table, and some are missing; sequencing was by immunoSEQ multiplex PCR. Here the sample spans approximately 130,000 clones, roughly 79% being singletons. Material for sequencing was PBMCs. These receptors were collected from a man between 18 and 29 years old in good health and CMV-seronegative. Each CDR3 is given with its conserved first and last residue. A D gene is named only where the DNA matches it firmly. Some rows have no size entry. The others give once, few or many, or a class for an expanded clone.

j_call d_call v_call clone_size cdr3_nt cdr3_aa
TRBJ2-1 - TRBV27 - TGTGCCAGCAGCTCCAGGGGCGGTGAGCAGTTCTTC CASSSRGGEQFF
TRBJ2-7 TRBD1 TRBV29-1 - TGCAGCGTTGCGGGACAGGCTCCCTCCTACGAGCAGTACTTC CSVAGQAPSYEQYF
TRBJ1-4 - TRBV9 few TGTGCCAGCAGCGTCCGTTCAGGTGAAAAACTGTTTTTT CASSVRSGEKLFF
TRBJ1-2 TRBD1 TRBV5-1 few TGCGCCAGCAGGAGAACCGGGACAGGGCTTGGCTACACCTTC CASRRTGTGLGYTF
TRBJ1-2 TRBD1 TRBV5-4 - TGTGCCAGCCGTGGACAGGTTTTGAGTGGCTACACCTTC CASRGQVLSGYTF
TRBJ1-5 - TRBV6-6 - TGTGCCAGCAGTTACATATCAGGGAGCAATCAGCCCCAGCATTTT CASSYISGSNQPQHF
TRBJ1-1 TRBD1 TRBV10-3 - TGTGCCATCAGTGAAGGACAGGGGGCCGGAGCTTTCTTT CAISEGQGAGAFF
TRBJ2-6 - TRBV2 - TGTGCCAGCACCTCGGCTGGGGCCAACGTCCTGACTTTC CASTSAGANVLTF
TRBJ1-1 - TRBV6-5 few TGTGCCAGCAGGCTGACTGGGTGGAACACTGAAGCTTTCTTT CASRLTGWNTEAFF
TRBJ2-7 - TRBV9 - TGTGCCAGCAGCGTATCGCCAGGATCCTACGAGCAGTACTTC CASSVSPGSYEQYF
TRBJ2-2 - TRBV2 - TGTGCCAGCATCCAGGACAGAATCACCGGGGAGCTGTTTTTT CASIQDRITGELFF
TRBJ1-3 - TRBV30 - TGTGCCTGGAGTGTACGTGAGGGCTCTGGAAACACCATATATTTT CAWSVREGSGNTIYF
TRBJ1-2 - TRBV5-8 - TGTGCCAGCATTCTTTCGGGCACCTTC CASILSGTF
TRBJ2-1 TRBD1 TRBV28 - TGTGCCAGCAGATCCGGGACAGGGGGCAGTGAGCAGTTCTTC CASRSGTGGSEQFF
TRBJ1-2 TRBD1 TRBV6-6 - TGTGCCAGCAGTTACCGCACAGGGGATGGCTACACCTTC CASSYRTGDGYTF
TRBJ2-5 - TRBV28 - TGTGCCAGCAGTTTGAGGCCCCAAGAGACCCAGTACTTC CASSLRPQETQYF
TRBJ2-6 - TRBV2 - TGTGCCAGCAGTGACGTTTTCTTTGGGAGTACCTCTGGGGCCAACGTCCTGACTTTC CASSDVFFGSTSGANVLTF
TRBJ2-5 - TRBV4-2 - TGTGCCAGCAGCCAATTCCTAGGGGACCAAGAGACCCAGTACTTC CASSQFLGDQETQYF
TRBJ2-7 TRBD1 TRBV5-6 - TGTGCCAGCAGCGCCGGGACAGGCTACGAGCAGTACTTC CASSAGTGYEQYF
TRBJ2-7 TRBD1 TRBV18 once TGTGCCAGCTCACCGACAGGGGACAACGAGCAGTACTTC CASSPTGDNEQYF
TRBJ2-2 - TRBV6-5 - TGTGCCAGCAGTATAAGTCAGGGGTTGACCGGGGAGCTGTTTTTT CASSISQGLTGELFF
TRBJ2-4 - TRBV11-2 - TGTGCCAGCAGCCTTAACAGGGGGGGAAACATTCAGTACTTC CASSLNRGGNIQYF
TRBJ1-1 - TRBV19 - TGTGCCAGTAGTGCTAAGACAGCCCCGAACACTGAAGCTTTCTTT CASSAKTAPNTEAFF
TRBJ1-1 TRBD1 TRBV5-4 - TGTGCCAGCCTGGACAGGAAGGAAAGTGGTGAAGCTTTCTTT CASLDRKESGEAFF
TRBJ1-1 - TRBV2 - TGTGCCACCCACGCCGGCGGAATCACTGAAGCTTTCTTT CATHAGGITEAFF
TRBJ1-2 - TRBV12-5 - TGTGCTAGTGGTTTGGTACAAGTACGATATGGCTACACCTTC CASGLVQVRYGYTF
TRBJ2-1 - TRBV5-1 - TGCGCCAGCAGCCCACAGGGATCTAGACTCTACAATGAGCAGTTCTTC CASSPQGSRLYNEQFF
TRBJ1-2 - TRBV18 - TGTGCCAGCTCACCCGGGGACTATGGCTACACCTTC CASSPGDYGYTF
TRBJ1-3 TRBD1 TRBV10-3 few TGTGCCACCGAACAGACAGGGGCCGGAAACACCATATATTTT CATEQTGAGNTIYF
TRBJ1-2 - TRBV4-3 - TGCGCCAGCAGCCTCGACCGAGGGAAAGCTAACTATGGCTACACCTTC CASSLDRGKANYGYTF
TRBJ1-1 - TRBV9 - TGTGCCAGCAGCGTAGGGGGCGTTGAATCCGAAGCTTTCTTT CASSVGGVESEAFF
TRBJ2-7 TRBD2 TRBV7-8 few TGTGCCAGCAGCTTAGGGCTAGCGGGGGGGCCCTACGAGCAGTACTTC CASSLGLAGGPYEQYF
TRBJ1-1 - TRBV5-5 - TGTGCCAGCAGCTTGGATATTAACACTGAAGCTTTCTTT CASSLDINTEAFF
TRBJ1-1 TRBD1 TRBV5-1 - TGCGCCAGCAGCCTCGACAGGGGGCAGACTGAAGCTTTCTTT CASSLDRGQTEAFF
TRBJ2-7 - TRBV28 - TGTGCCAGCAGGTTTGACAGGCCCCCCTACGAGCAGTACTTC CASRFDRPPYEQYF